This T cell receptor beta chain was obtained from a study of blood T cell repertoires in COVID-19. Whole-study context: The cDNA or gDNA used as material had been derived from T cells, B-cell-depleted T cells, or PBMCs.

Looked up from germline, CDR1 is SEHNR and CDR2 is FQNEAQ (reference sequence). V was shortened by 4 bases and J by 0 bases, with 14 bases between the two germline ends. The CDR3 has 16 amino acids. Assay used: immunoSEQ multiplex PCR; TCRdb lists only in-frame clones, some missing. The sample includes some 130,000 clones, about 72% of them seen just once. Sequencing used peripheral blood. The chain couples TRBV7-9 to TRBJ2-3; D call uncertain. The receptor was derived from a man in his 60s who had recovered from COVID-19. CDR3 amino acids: CASSSPFLRSTDTQYF. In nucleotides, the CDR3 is TGTGCCAGCAGCTCCCCCTTCTTGAGGAGCACAGATACGCAGTATTTT.